Below, one TCR beta chain is given with its context. The entry originates in a study of graft-versus-host responses after intestinal transplantation. About the study: Recipients received multivisceral, liver-intestinal, or isolated intestinal transplants. For two to four years after anti-thymocyte globulin induction, all recipients took tacrolimus and steroids. Whole-study findings and limits: Some patients had graft-donor T cell macrochimerism, and their allografts showed high graft-versus-host to host-versus-graft clonal ratios.

Each mixed lymphocyte reaction held approximately 200,000 CFSE-labeled responders and approximately 200,000 irradiated violet-dye-labeled stimulators. TCRdb's copy holds only in-frame clones and misses some; the assay was immunoSEQ multiplex PCR. The data contain 15,000 to 20,000 clones, 35% to 40% of them singletons. The CDR3 extends over 14 amino acids. Looked up from germline, CDR1 is SGHDT and CDR2 is YYEEEE. The germline V and J ends were trimmed by 1 base and 2 bases, with 9 bases remaining between them. The starting material was alloreactive CD4+ T cells from a mixed lymphocyte reaction culture, obtained before transplantation. Subset in this sample: CFSE-low proliferating T cells sorted from roughly 6-day pre-transplant mixed lymphocyte reaction (GvH or HvG direction). V usage is TRBV5-6 and J usage is TRBJ2-5; D is unclear. This TCR was sampled from a human patient who was an organ donor for intestinal transplantation. The CDR3 DNA reads as TGTGCCAGCAGCTTGATAACTATTCAAGAGACCCAGTACTTC. This sequence encodes CASSLITIQETQYF.